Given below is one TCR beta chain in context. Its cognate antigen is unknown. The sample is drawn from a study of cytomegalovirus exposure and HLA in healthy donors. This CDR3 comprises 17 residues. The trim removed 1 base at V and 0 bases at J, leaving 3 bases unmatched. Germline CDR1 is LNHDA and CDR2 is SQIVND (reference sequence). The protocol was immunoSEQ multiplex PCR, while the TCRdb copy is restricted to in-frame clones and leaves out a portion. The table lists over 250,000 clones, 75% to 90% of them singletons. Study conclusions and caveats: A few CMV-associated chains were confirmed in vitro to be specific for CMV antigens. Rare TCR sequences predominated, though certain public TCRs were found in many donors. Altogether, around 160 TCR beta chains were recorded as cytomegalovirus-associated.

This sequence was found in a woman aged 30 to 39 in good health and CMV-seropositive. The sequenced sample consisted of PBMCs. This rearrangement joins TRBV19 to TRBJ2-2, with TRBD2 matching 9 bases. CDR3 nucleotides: TGTGCCAGTAGTATAGGTAGCGGGGGCGCGAACACCGGGGAGCTGTTTTTT. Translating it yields CASSIGSGGANTGELFF.